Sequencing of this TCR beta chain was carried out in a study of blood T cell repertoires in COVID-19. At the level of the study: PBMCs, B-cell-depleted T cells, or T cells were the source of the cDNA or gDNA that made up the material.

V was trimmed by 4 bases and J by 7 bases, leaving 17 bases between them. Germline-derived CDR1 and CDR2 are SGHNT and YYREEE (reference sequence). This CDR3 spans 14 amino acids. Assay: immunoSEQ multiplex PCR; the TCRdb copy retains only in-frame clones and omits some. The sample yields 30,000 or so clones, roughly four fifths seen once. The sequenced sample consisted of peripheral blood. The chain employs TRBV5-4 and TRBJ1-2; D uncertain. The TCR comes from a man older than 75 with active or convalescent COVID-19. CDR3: CASSTPGPRRGYTF. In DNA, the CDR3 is TGTGCCAGCAGCACTCCGGGTCCCAGACGTGGCTACACCTTC.